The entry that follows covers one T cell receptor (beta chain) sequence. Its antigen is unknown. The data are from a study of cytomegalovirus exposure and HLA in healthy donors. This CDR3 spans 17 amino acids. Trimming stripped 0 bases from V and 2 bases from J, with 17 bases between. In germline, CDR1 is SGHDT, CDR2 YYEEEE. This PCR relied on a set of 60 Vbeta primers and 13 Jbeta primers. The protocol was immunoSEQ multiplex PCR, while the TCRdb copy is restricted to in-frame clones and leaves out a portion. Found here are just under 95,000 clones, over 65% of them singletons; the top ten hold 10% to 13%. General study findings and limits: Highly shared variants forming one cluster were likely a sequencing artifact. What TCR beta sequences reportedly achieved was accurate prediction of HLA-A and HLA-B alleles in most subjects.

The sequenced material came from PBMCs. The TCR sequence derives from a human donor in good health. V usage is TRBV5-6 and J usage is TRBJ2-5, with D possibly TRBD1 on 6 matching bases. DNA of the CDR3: TGTGCCAGCAGCTTGGAGGCTTCCGGGACACTTCAAGAGACCCAGTACTTC. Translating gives CASSLEASGTLQETQYF.